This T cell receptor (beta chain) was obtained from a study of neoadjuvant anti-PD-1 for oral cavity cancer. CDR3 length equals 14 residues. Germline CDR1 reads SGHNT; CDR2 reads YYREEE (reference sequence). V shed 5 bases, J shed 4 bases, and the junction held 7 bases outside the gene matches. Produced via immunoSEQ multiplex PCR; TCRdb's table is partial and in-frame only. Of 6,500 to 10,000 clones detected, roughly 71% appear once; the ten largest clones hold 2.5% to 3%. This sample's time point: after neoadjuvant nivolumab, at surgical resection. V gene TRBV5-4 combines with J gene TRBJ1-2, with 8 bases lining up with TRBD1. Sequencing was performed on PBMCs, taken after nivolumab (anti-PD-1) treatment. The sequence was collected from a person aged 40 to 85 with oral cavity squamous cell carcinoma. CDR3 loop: CASSSPDRVYGYTF. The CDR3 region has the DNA TGTGCCAGCAGTTCACCGGACAGGGTCTATGGCTACACCTTC.